Below, 13 T cell receptor beta chains from the same sample are listed, as sequenced in a study of OX40 agonist ivuxolimab in advanced cancers. TCRdb's table, derived via immunoSEQ multiplex PCR, lists solely in-frame clones and lacks some. Of tens of thousands of clones listed, around 94% are singletons. Sequenced here: CD4+ or CD8+ T cells sorted from blood, sampled in a trial of the OX40 agonist ivuxolimab. These receptors all stem from an adult with an advanced solid tumor such as melanoma, head and neck, liver or kidney cancer.

The chain links TRBV11-2 to TRBJ1-3; maybe TRBD1 (5 bases). Germline V CDR1 and CDR2: SGHAT, FQNNGV. The CDR3 is made up of 15 amino acids. V lost 1 base and J 3 bases, leaving 10 bases between the germline ends. CDR3 region: CASSLVQGGGNTIYF. CDR3 in DNA: TGTGCCAGCAGCTTAGTTCAGGGAGGTGGAAACACCATATATTTT. Variable domain in full (rest from reference TRBV11-2 and TRBJ1-3): EAGVAQSPRYKIIEKRQSVAFWCNPISGHATLYWYQQILGQGPKLLIQFQNNGVVDDSQLPKDRFSAERLKGVDSTLKIQPAKLEDSAVYLCASSLVQGGGNTIYFGEGSWLTVV.

The CDR3 loop reads CSVEGGTGDGYTF. DNA for the CDR3: TGCAGCGTTGAAGGCGGGACAGGGGATGGCTACACCTTC. V gene TRBV29-1 combines with J gene TRBJ1-2, with TRBD1 matching 10 bases. Losses at the gene ends were 1 base for V and 6 bases for J; bases not matched to a gene: 2. CDR3 length: 13 amino acids. Germline CDR1 is SQVTM and CDR2 is ANQGSEA.

The genes are TRBV13 and TRBJ1-1, with a weak D call TRBD1 (5 bases). V lost 0 bases to trimming and J lost 5 bases, with 13 bases between them. CDR3 length: 15 amino acids. Per germline, CDR1 PRHDT and CDR2 FYEKMQ (reference sequence). CDR3 amino acids: CASSLGARVGTEAFF. CDR3 in DNA: TGTGCCAGCAGCTTAGGGGCCAGGGTGGGGACTGAAGCTTTCTTT.

The genes are TRBV4-1 and TRBJ2-4; 10 bases fit TRBD2. V lost 4 bases and J lost 7; bases outside the gene matches: 7. Germline V gene sequence: CDR1 MGHRA, CDR2 YSYEKL. This CDR3 is built from 15 residues. The CDR3 DNA reads TGCGCCAGCAGCCCCGGGACTAGCGAAAAGAACATTCAGTACTTC. The encoded protein is CASSPGTSEKNIQYF.

The chain recombines TRBV14 with TRBJ2-1; no clear D. The CDR3 sequence is 13 residues long. The germline CDR1 and CDR2 sequences are SGHDN and FVKESK. With 0 bases removed from V and 8 bases from J, the gap between germline ends came to 8 bases. Here the CDR3 DNA reads TGTGCCAGCAGCCAAGATTATTGGCATGAGCAGTTCTTC. Amino acid sequence: CASSQDYWHEQFF. The entire variable domain, with the rest obtained from reference TRBV14 and TRBJ2-1, is as follows: EAGVTQFPSHSVIEKGQTVTLRCDPISGHDNLYWYRRVMGKEIKFLLHFVKESKQDESGMPNNRFLAERTGGTYSTLKVQPAELEDSGVYFCASSQDYWHEQFFGPGTRLTVL.

The chain uses TRBV7-9 and TRBJ2-1, with 8 positions matching TRBD2. This CDR3 is 16 amino acids long. V dropped 3 bases and J dropped 0; count of bases not matched to a gene: 4. Germline assignment: CDR1 SEHNR and CDR2 FQNEAQ (reference sequence). The CDR3 region has the DNA TGTGCCAGCAGCTTTAAGCGGGGGAGCTCCTACAATGAGCAGTTCTTC. It translates to CASSFKRGSSYNEQFF.

A few counts support this clone. CDR3: CASSQARDLPYEQYF. The CDR3 DNA reads TGCGCCAGCAGCCAAGCCCGGGACTTGCCCTACGAGCAGTACTTC. V gene TRBV4-3 combines with J gene TRBJ2-7; D is possibly TRBD2 (6 bases). Germline V CDR1 and CDR2: LGHNA, YSLEER. CDR3 size: 15 residues. V was clipped by 1 base and J by 2 bases, with 12 bases between them.

J is TRBJ2-3 and V is TRBV4-1; 7 bases fit TRBD1. V shed 7 bases and J 4 bases; nucleotides not matched to a gene: 2. CDR1 and CDR2 from the germline V gene are MGHRA and YSYEKL. The CDR3 extends over 12 amino acids. The CDR3 here is CASTQGADTQYF. The CDR3 coding sequence is TGCGCCAGCACCCAGGGGGCAGATACGCAGTATTTT.

V and J are TRBV15 and TRBJ2-1; D is uncertain. V lost 5 bases and J 5 bases, leaving 10 bases between the germline ends. The CDR3 extends over 13 amino acids. Germline lookup yields CDR1 LNHNV and CDR2 YYDKDF (reference sequence). The CDR3: CATSPLGDNEQFF. The CDR3 nucleotides read TGTGCCACCAGCCCCCTTGGGGACAATGAGCAGTTCTTC.

This chain uses TRBV9 with TRBJ2-5; D remains ambiguous. Trimming took off 0 bases at V and 5 bases at J, with 11 bases between the two ends. This CDR3 comprises 14 residues. Germline V gene lookup returns CDR1 SGDLS and CDR2 YYNGEE. The CDR3 loop reads CASSVALVTETQYF. As DNA, the CDR3 is TGTGCCAGCAGCGTAGCTCTAGTGACGGAGACCCAGTACTTC.

V usage is TRBV11-3 and J usage is TRBJ2-1, with D possibly being TRBD1 (6 bases). Germline loops: CDR1 SGHNT, CDR2 YENEEA. V dropped 6 bases and J dropped 0 bases, with 12 bases sitting between them. CDR3 length: 15 residues. The CDR3 nucleotides read TGTGCCAGCAGACCTGACAGGAGCTCCTACAATGAGCAGTTCTTC. Translated, it gives CASRPDRSSYNEQFF.

This clone was seen only a few times. The chain is built from TRBV4-3 and TRBJ1-2; D is unclear. The germline CDR1 and CDR2 sequences are LGHNA and YSLEER. V was pared by 4 bases and J by 5 bases, with 17 bases between. CDR3 size: 15 residues. CDR3: CASSPGLMQYYGYTF. The CDR3 DNA is TGCGCCAGCAGCCCAGGACTCATGCAATATTATGGCTACACCTTC.

The rearrangement joins TRBV19 to TRBJ2-2; D perhaps matches TRBD1 (5 bases). Deletions cut 4 bases from V and 7 bases from J, with 7 bases between. Germline V gives CDR1 LNHDA, CDR2 SQIVND (reference sequence). This CDR3 has 12 residues. CDR3 coding DNA: TGTGCCAGTAGTACAGGGCTCGGGGAGCTGTTTTTT. Amino acids: CASSTGLGELFF.